The clone carrying this T cell receptor beta chain has a handful of counts. Next came a second PCR, run for roughly 6 to 11 cycles, which used a sample-barcoded 5' primer along with a J-beta primer mix. Sequencing yielded, for each sample, at least 3 million paired-end reads carrying CDR3. TCRdb reprocessed the 5' RACE reads via MiXCR and lists one record per CDR3 protein. The data show 1.5 million to 2 million distinct CDR3 sequences, around half seen once. V trimming: 3 bases; J trimming: 10 bases; junction bases outside the gene matches: 7. CDR3 length: 15 residues. This entry belongs to a study of blood T cells in healthy people across ages.

Sequencing was performed on blood. This receptor was taken from a woman aged 35 to 49 in good health. The chain combines TRBV12-3 or TRBV12-4 with TRBJ2-1; TRBD2 agrees at 12 bases. The CDR3 nucleotides read TGTGCCAGCAGTTTTCTAGCGGGGGGGCCGGGGGAGCAGTTCTTC. Translation gives CASSFLAGGPGEQFF.